Below, one TCR beta chain is given with its context. The data originate from a study of blood T cell repertoires in COVID-19. Looking at the study overall: Collection of acute and convalescent COVID-19 samples took place in the United States, Italy and Spain. T cells, B-cell-depleted T cells, or PBMCs provided the cDNA or gDNA that served as material.

How the authors handled the data: Cell counts per sample came from amplifying reference gene primers. The repertoire was sequenced with immunoSEQ multiplex PCR; TCRdb's copy has only in-frame clones and lacks some. D and trimming were read from the DNA, whereas the V and J calls and clone size are those reported in that table. The data contain approximately 200,000 clones, roughly four fifths of them singletons. CDR1 and CDR2 (germline): WNHNN, SYGVQD (reference sequence). Trimming took off 0 bases at V and 10 bases at J, with 12 bases between the two ends. The CDR3 sequence is 13 residues long. J is TRBJ1-1 and V is TRBV10-1, with D maybe TRBD1 (5 bases). This TCR derives from a woman in her fifties or sixties with acute or convalescent COVID-19. The material sequenced was peripheral blood. The CDR3 here is CASSESGGRRAFF. The CDR3 nucleotides are TGCGCCAGCAGTGAGTCGGGGGGAAGGCGAGCTTTCTTT.